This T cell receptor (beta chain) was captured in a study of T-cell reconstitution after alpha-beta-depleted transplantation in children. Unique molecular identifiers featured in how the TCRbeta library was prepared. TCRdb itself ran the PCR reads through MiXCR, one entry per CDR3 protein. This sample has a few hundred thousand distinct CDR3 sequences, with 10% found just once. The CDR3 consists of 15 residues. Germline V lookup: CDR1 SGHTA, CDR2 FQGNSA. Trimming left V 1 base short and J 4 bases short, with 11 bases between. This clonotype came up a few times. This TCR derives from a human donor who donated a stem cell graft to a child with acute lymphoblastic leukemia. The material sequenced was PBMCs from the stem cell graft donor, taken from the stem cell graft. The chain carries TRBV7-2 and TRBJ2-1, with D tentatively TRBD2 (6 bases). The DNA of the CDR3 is TGTGCCAGCAGCTTAGGGGGGGACTTATACAATGAGCAGTTCTTC. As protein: CASSLGGDLYNEQFF.